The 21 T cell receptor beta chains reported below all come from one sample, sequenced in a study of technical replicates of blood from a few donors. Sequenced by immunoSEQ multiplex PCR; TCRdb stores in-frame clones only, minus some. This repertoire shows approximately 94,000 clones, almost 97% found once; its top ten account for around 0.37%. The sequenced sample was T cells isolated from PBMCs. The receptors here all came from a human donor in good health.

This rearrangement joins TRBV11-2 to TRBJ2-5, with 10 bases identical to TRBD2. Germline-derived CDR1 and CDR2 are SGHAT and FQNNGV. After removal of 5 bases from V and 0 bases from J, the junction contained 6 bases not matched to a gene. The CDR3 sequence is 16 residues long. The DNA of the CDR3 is TGTGCCAGCAGCGGAACGACTAGCGGGTACCAAGAGACCCAGTACTTC. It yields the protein CASSGTTSGYQETQYF.

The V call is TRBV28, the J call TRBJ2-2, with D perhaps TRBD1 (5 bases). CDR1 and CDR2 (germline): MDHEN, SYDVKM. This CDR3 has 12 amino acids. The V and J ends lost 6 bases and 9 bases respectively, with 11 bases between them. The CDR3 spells CASRSQGRELFF. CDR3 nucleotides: TGTGCCAGCAGGTCGCAGGGCAGGGAGCTGTTTTTT. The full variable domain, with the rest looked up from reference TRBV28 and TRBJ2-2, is DVKVTQSSRYLVKRTGEKVFLECVQDMDHENMFWYRQDPGLGLRLIYFSYDVKMKEKGDIPEGYSVSREKKERFSLILESASTNQTSMYLCASRSQGRELFFGEGSRLTVL.

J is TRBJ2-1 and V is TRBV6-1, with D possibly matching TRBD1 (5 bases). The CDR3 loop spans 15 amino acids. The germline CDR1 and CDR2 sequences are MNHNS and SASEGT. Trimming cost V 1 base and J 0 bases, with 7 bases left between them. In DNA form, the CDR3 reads TGTGCCAGCAGTGAAGACAGGTTCTCCTACAATGAGCAGTTCTTC. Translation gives CASSEDRFSYNEQFF.

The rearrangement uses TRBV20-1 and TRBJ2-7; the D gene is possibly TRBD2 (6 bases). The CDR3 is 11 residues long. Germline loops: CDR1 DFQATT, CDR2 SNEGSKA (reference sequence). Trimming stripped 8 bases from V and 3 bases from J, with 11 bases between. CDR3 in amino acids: CSLVGSYEQYF. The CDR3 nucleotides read TGCAGTCTAGTCGGGAGCTACGAGCAGTACTTC.

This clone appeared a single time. In DNA, the CDR3 is TGTGCCAGCAGCTCGGGACTAGCCACAGATACGCAGTATTTT. Translation: CASSSGLATDTQYF. The chain combines TRBV7-9 with TRBJ2-3; 9 bases are shared with TRBD2. Germline V gives CDR1 SEHNR, CDR2 FQNEAQ (reference sequence). CDR3 size: 14 residues. V lost 4 bases and J lost 2; bases outside the gene matches: 1.

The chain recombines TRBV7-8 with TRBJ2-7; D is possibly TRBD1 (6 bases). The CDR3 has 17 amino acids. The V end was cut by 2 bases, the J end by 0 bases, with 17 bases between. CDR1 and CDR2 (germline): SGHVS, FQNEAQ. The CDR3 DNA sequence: TGTGCCAGCAGCTTATGGGCGACAGGCCGCAGCTCCTACGAGCAGTACTTC. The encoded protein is CASSLWATGRSSYEQYF.

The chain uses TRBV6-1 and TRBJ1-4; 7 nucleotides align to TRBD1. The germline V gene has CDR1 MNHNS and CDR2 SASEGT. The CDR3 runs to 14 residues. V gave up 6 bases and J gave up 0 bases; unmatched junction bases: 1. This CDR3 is CASRDRATNEKLFF. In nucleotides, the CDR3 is TGTGCCAGCAGAGACAGGGCAACTAATGAAAAACTGTTTTTT.

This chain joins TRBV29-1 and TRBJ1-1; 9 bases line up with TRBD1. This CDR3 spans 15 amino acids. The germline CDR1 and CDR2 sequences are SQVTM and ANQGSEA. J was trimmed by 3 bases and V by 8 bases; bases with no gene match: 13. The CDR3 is CSTLWDREVDTEAFF. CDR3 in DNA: TGCAGCACGTTGTGGGACAGGGAGGTGGACACTGAAGCTTTCTTT.

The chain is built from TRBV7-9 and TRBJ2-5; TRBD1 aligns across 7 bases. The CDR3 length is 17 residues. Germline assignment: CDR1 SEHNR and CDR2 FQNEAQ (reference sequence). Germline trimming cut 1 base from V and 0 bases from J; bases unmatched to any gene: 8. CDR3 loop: CASSLGETGTYQETQYF. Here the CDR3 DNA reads TGTGCCAGCAGCTTAGGGGAGACAGGGACGTACCAAGAGACCCAGTACTTC.

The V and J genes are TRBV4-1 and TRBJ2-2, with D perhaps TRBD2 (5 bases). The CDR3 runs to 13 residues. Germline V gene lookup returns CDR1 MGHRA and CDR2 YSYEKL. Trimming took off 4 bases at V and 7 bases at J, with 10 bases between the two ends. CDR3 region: CASSRVTIGELFF. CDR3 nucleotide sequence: TGCGCCAGCAGCCGTGTGACTATCGGGGAGCTGTTTTTT.

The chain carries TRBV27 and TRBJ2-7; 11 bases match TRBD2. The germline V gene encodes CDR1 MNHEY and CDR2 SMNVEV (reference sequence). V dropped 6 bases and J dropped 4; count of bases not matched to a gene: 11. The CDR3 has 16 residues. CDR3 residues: CASSELAGDVGYEQYF. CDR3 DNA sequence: TGTGCCAGCAGCGAACTAGCGGGAGACGTGGGGTACGAGCAGTACTTC.

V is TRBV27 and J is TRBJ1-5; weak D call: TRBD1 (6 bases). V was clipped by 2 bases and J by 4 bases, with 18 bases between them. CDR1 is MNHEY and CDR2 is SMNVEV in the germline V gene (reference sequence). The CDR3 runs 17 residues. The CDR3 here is CASSLPSGLGGNQPQHF. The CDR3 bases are TGTGCCAGCAGTTTACCATCAGGGTTAGGGGGAAATCAGCCCCAGCATTTT.

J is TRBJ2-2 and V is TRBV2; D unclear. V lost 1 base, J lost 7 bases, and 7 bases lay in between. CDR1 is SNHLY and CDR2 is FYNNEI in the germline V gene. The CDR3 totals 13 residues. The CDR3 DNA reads TGTGCCAGCAGTGAAGGCCCCTACGGGGAGCTGTTTTTT. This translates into CASSEGPYGELFF.

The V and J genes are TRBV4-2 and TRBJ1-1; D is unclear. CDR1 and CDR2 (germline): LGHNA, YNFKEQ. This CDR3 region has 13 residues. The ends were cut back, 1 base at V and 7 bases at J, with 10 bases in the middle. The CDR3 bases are TGTGCCAGCAGCCAAGTCGGAGGGATTGAAGCTTTCTTT. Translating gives CASSQVGGIEAFF.

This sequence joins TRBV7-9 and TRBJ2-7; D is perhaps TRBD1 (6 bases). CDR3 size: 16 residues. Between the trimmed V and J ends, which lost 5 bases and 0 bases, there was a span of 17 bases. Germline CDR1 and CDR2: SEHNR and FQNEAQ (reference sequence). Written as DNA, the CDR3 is TGTGCCAGCAGCGCCGGATCAGGGGATAACTCCTACGAGCAGTACTTC. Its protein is CASSAGSGDNSYEQYF. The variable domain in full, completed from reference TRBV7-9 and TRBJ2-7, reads DTGVSQNPRHKITKRGQNVTFRCDPISEHNRLYWYRQTLGQGPEFLTYFQNEAQLEKSRLLSDRFSAERPKGSFSTLEIQRTEQGDSAMYLCASSAGSGDNSYEQYFGPGTRLTVT.

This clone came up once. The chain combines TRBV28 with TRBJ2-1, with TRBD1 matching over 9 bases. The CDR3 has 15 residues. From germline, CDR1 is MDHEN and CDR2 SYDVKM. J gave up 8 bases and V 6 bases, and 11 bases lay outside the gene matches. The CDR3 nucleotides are TGTGCCAGCAGCCATGGACAGGGGAGGAGGGATGAGCAGTTCTTC. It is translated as CASSHGQGRRDEQFF.

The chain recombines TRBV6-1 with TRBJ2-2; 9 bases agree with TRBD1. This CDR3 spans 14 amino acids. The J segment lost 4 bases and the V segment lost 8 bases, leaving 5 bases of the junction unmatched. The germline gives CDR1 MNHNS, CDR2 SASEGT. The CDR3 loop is CASHGTGLTGELFF. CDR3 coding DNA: TGTGCCAGCCACGGGACAGGGCTCACCGGGGAGCTGTTTTTT.

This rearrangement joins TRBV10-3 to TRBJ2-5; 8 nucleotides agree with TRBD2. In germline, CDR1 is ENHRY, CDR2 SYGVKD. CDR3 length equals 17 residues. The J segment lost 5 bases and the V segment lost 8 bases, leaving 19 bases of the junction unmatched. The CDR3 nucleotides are TGTGCCATCTCCGATGACCGACTAGCGCCCCAAGTGGAGACCCAGTACTTC. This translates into CAISDDRLAPQVETQYF.

The CDR3 DNA follows: TGTGCCAGCACGACAGGGGAGACCCAGTACTTC. It translates to CASTTGETQYF. V usage is TRBV6-1 and J usage is TRBJ2-5; 7 bases map to TRBD1. Per the germline V gene, CDR1 is MNHNS and CDR2 is SASEGT. CDR3 length: 11 residues. V was clipped by 7 bases and J by 5 bases; unmatched bases: 1.

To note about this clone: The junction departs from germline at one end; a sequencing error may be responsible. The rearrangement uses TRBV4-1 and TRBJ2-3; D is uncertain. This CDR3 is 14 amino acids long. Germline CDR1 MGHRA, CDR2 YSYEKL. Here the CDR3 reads CASNQVQVWDTQYF. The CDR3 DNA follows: TGCGCCAGCAACCAAGTCCAGGTTTGGGATACGCAGTATTTT.

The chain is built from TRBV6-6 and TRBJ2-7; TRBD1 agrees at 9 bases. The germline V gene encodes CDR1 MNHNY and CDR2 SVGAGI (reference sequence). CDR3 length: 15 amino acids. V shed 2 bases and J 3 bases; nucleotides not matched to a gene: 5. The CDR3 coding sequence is TGTGCCAGCAGTTACACCCGGGACAGGGTCTACGAGCAGTACTTC. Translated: CASSYTRDRVYEQYF.